The clone carrying this TCR beta chain occurred many times. V shed 4 bases, J shed 6 bases, and the junction held 9 bases outside the gene matches. CDR3 length: 13 residues. Germline V gene data show CDR1 as GTSNPN and CDR2 as SVGIG (reference sequence). Authors of the study amplified TCR beta CDR3 regions from RNA transcripts. The TCR CDR3 first-round RT-PCR relied on the HTBI primer set. From the multiplex PCR reads, TCRdb called clonotypes with MiXCR, one entry per CDR3 protein. Among 600,000 or so distinct CDR3 sequences, 16% were seen once, and the ten largest hold approximately 3.8%. This entry is derived from a study of T cells in Graves' hyperthyroidism and ophthalmopathy.

The chain recombines TRBV30 with TRBJ2-7; 7 nucleotides agree with TRBD1. What was sequenced was blood. The receptor comes from a woman in her 30s with Graves' hyperthyroidism. The CDR3 spells CAWNRDSLIEQYF. The CDR3, as DNA: TGTGCCTGGAACCGGGACAGTCTCATCGAGCAGTACTTC.